This T cell receptor beta chain was observed in a study of Graves' ophthalmopathy and Graves' hyperthyroidism. Overall study context: In this cohort's terms, stable hyperthyroidism meant no ophthalmopathy by 18 months of follow-up.

Hyperthyroidism patients had new diagnoses, durations under 2 months, and ages of 18 to 65. Among the exclusions were patients with other autoimmune diseases, uncontrolled infections, pregnancy or lactation. RNA transcripts yielded amplified TCR beta CDR3 regions. RT-PCR with HTBI primers came first, then second-round multiplex PCR. TCRdb re-analysed the multiplex PCR reads in MiXCR, keeping a single row per CDR3 protein. Of roughly 600,000 distinct CDR3 sequences listed, under 40% are singletons. This clonotype was recorded many times. The CDR3 covers 13 residues. The V gene's germline CDR1 is SQVTM and CDR2 ANQGSEA. With 0 bases removed from V and 2 bases from J, the gap between germline ends came to 8 bases.

The TCR sequence derives from an adult man with Graves' hyperthyroidism. Material for sequencing was peripheral blood or thyroid tissue (not recorded which). The chain recombines TRBV29-1 with TRBJ2-7; unclear D gene. The DNA for the CDR3 is TGCAGCGTTGAAGACTCCACAACCTACGAGCAGTACTTC. Its translation: CSVEDSTTYEQYF.